This T cell receptor (beta chain) was identified in a study of T cell changes during pregnancy in multiple sclerosis. Assay: immunoSEQ multiplex PCR; the TCRdb copy retains only in-frame clones and omits some. The sample lists about 93,000 clones, roughly 89% occurring once. A single count supports this clone. This sample comprised peripheral blood, obtained after pregnancy. This sequence originates from a female donor in good health, enrolled as a control in a pregnancy study.

CDR3: CASSMEGSNEQFF. The CDR3 DNA reads as TGTGCCAGTAGTATGGAGGGTTCCAATGAGCAGTTCTTC. The chain uses TRBV19 and TRBJ2-1; possibly TRBD2 for D (6 bases). Germline-derived CDR1 and CDR2 are LNHDA and SQIVND (reference sequence). V lost 3 bases and J 6 bases, leaving 9 bases between the germline ends. The CDR3 runs 13 residues.